This T cell receptor beta chain was captured by sequencing in a study of monozygotic twins with cystic fibrosis. Findings and caveats of the study: Monozygotic CF twins shared more identical nucleotide clonotypes than unrelated patients. Median Simpson clonality of about 0.01 suggested naive T cells predominated.

Trimming cost V 2 bases and J 1 base, with 9 bases left between them. The CDR3 spans 14 residues. Germline V gene sequence: CDR1 MNHEY, CDR2 SVGAGI. In its sample, this clone was seen once. Its antigen is unknown. The protocol was immunoSEQ multiplex PCR, while the TCRdb copy is restricted to in-frame clones and leaves out a portion. This sample carries 25,000 to 35,000 clones, around 81% of them seen once, and the ten largest clones take around 0.88%. The TCR sequence derives from a girl aged 2 to 9 with cystic fibrosis. Sequencing was carried out using blood. The chain has TRBV6-5 and TRBJ2-7; perhaps D is TRBD1 or TRBD2 (5 bases each). CDR3 in DNA: TGTGCCAGCAGTTACCGGGACGGATCCTACGAGCAGTACTTC. As protein: CASSYRDGSYEQYF.